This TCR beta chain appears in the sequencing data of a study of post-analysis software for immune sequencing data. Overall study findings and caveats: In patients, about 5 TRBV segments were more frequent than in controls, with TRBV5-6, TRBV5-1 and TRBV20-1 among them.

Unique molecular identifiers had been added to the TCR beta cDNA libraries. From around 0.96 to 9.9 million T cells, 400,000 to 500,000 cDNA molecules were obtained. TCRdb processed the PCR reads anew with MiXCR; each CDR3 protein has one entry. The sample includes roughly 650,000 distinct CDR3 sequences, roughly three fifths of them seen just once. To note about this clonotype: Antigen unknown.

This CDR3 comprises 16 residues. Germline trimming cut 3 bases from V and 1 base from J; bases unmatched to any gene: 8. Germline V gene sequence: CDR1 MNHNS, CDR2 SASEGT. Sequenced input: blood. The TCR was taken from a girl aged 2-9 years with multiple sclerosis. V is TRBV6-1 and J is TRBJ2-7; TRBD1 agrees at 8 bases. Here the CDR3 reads CASSDTGGQKSYEQYF. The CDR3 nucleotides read TGTGCCAGCAGTGACACAGGGGGTCAAAAGTCCTACGAGCAGTACTTC.